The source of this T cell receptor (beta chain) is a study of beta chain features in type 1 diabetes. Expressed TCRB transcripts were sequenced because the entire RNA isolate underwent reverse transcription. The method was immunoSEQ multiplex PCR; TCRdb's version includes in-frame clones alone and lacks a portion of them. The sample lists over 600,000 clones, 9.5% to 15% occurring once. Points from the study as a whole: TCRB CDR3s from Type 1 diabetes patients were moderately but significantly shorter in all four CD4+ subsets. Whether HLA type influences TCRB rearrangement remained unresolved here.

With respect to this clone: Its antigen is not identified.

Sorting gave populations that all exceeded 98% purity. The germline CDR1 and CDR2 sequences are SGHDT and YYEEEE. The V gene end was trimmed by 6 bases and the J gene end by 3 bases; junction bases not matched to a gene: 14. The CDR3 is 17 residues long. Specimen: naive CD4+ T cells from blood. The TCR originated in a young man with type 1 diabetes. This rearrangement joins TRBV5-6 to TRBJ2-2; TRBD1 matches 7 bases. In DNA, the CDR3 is TGTGCCAGCACCCTTAAATTGGGGACAGCGTACACCGGGGAGCTGTTTTTT. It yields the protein CASTLKLGTAYTGELFF.